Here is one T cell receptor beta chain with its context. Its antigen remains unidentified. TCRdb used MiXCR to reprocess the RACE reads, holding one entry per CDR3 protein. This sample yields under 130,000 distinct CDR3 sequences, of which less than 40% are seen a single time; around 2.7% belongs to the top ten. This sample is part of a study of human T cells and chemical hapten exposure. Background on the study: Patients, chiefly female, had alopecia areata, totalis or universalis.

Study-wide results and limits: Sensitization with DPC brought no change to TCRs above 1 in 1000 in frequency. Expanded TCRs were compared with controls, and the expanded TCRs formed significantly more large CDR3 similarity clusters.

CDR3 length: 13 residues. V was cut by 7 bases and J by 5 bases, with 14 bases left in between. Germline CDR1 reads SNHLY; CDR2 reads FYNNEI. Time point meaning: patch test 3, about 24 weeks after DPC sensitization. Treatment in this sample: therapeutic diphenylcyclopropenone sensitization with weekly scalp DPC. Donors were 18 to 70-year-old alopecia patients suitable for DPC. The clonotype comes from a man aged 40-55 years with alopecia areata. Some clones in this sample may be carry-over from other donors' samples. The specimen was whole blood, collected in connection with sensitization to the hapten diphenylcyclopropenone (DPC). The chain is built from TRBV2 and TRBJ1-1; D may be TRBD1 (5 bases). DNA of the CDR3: TGTGCCAGCATCCCGACAGAGGGAACTGAAGCTTTCTTT. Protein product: CASIPTEGTEAFF.